These T cell receptor beta chains were read from a single sample in a study of T cells of healthy individuals. TCRdb recomputed calls from the 5' RACE reads with MiXCR, one row per CDR3 protein. The sample lists 40,000 to 60,000 distinct CDR3 sequences; about 14% were seen once. All receptors come from a human donor in good health. Each CDR3 is given with its conserved first and last residue. The D gene is left open where the match is weak. Part of the rows lack a size; the others show once, few, many or a class for expanded clones.

len: 12
j_gene: TRBJ2-5
abundance: many
v_gene: TRBV7-2
d_gene: -
CDR3aa: CASSLFPGTQYF
CDR3nt: TGTGCCAGCAGCTTATTCCCGGGGACCCAGTACTTC

len: 16
j_gene: TRBJ1-5
abundance: many
v_gene: TRBV18
d_gene: -
CDR3aa: CASSPSTPKGNQPQHF
CDR3nt: TGTGCCAGCTCACCATCAACTCCGAAGGGCAATCAGCCCCAGCATTTT

len: 13
j_gene: TRBJ2-1
abundance: -
v_gene: TRBV20-1
d_gene: -
CDR3aa: CSARVGYYNEQFF
CDR3nt: TGCAGTGCTAGAGTGGGGTACTACAATGAGCAGTTCTTC

len: 14
j_gene: TRBJ1-5
abundance: few
v_gene: TRBV20-1
d_gene: TRBD1
CDR3aa: CSARPQGGNQPQHF
CDR3nt: TGCAGTGCGAGACCTCAGGGGGGCAATCAGCCCCAGCATTTT

len: 12
j_gene: TRBJ2-5
abundance: few
v_gene: TRBV5-1
d_gene: -
CDR3aa: CASRPGLETQYF
CDR3nt: TGCGCCAGCCGACCGGGACTAGAGACCCAGTACTTC

len: 13
j_gene: TRBJ2-1
abundance: -
v_gene: TRBV10-1
d_gene: -
CDR3aa: CASSAGTYNEQFF
CDR3nt: TGCGCCAGCAGTGCAGGGACCTACAATGAGCAGTTCTTC

len: 16
j_gene: TRBJ1-4
abundance: few
v_gene: TRBV6-5
d_gene: -
CDR3aa: CASSPRGGTTNEKLFF
CDR3nt: TGTGCCAGCAGCCCGAGAGGGGGTACAACTAATGAAAAACTGTTTTTT

len: 14
j_gene: TRBJ2-7
abundance: many
v_gene: TRBV6-6
d_gene: -
CDR3aa: CASSYSPSQGEQYF
CDR3nt: TGTGCCAGCAGTTACTCACCATCCCAGGGGGAGCAGTACTTC

len: 14
j_gene: TRBJ2-7
abundance: many
v_gene: TRBV20-1
d_gene: TRBD1
CDR3aa: CSANPGTASYEQYF
CDR3nt: TGCAGTGCTAACCCCGGGACAGCCTCCTACGAGCAGTACTTC

len: 19
j_gene: TRBJ2-1
abundance: few
v_gene: TRBV9
d_gene: TRBD2
CDR3aa: CASSVDGTGMGLDYNEQFF
CDR3nt: TGTGCCAGCAGCGTAGATGGAACAGGGATGGGACTAGATTACAATGAGCAGTTCTTC

len: 12
j_gene: TRBJ2-1
abundance: -
v_gene: TRBV20-1
d_gene: -
CDR3aa: CSARGTYNEQFF
CDR3nt: TGCAGTGCTAGAGGGACCTACAATGAGCAGTTCTTC

len: 14
j_gene: TRBJ2-5
abundance: -
v_gene: TRBV7-8
d_gene: -
CDR3aa: CASSLTLTQETQYF
CDR3nt: TGTGCCAGCAGCTTAACCCTCACCCAGGAGACCCAGTACTTC

len: 14
j_gene: TRBJ2-1
abundance: few
v_gene: TRBV5-1
d_gene: -
CDR3aa: CASSLFSSYNEQFF
CDR3nt: TGCGCCAGCAGCTTGTTCAGTTCCTACAATGAGCAGTTCTTC

len: 15
j_gene: TRBJ2-3
abundance: few
v_gene: TRBV5-6
d_gene: -
CDR3aa: CASSYRAGLVDTQYF
CDR3nt: TGTGCCAGCAGCTACCGAGCAGGTTTGGTGGATACGCAGTATTTT

len: 18
j_gene: TRBJ1-1
abundance: few
v_gene: TRBV9
d_gene: TRBD1
CDR3aa: CASSVATEGAQWDTEAFF
CDR3nt: TGTGCCAGCAGCGTAGCTACGGAGGGGGCGCAGTGGGACACTGAAGCTTTCTTT

len: 16
j_gene: TRBJ2-5
abundance: -
v_gene: TRBV7-9
d_gene: -
CDR3aa: CASSDRDALTGETQYF
CDR3nt: TGTGCCAGCAGCGACCGGGACGCCTTAACAGGAGAGACCCAGTACTTC

len: 18
j_gene: TRBJ2-2
abundance: -
v_gene: TRBV5-1
d_gene: TRBD2
CDR3aa: CASSLAQASGRWTGELFF
CDR3nt: TGCGCCAGCAGCTTGGCCCAGGCTAGCGGGAGATGGACCGGGGAGCTGTTTTTT

len: 13
j_gene: TRBJ2-5
abundance: many
v_gene: TRBV29-1
d_gene: -
CDR3aa: CSVEAGNQETQYF
CDR3nt: TGCAGCGTTGAAGCGGGCAACCAAGAGACCCAGTACTTC

len: 12
j_gene: TRBJ1-2
abundance: few
v_gene: TRBV12-3/TRBV12-4
d_gene: -
CDR3aa: CASSPGVGGYTF
CDR3nt: TGTGCCAGCTCACCGGGGGTAGGTGGCTACACCTTC

len: 15
j_gene: TRBJ2-7
abundance: many
v_gene: TRBV5-5
d_gene: -
CDR3aa: CASSPLTVSSYEQYF
CDR3nt: TGTGCCAGCAGCCCCCTGACTGTCTCCTCCTACGAGCAGTACTTC

len: 11
j_gene: TRBJ1-1
abundance: few
v_gene: TRBV29-1
d_gene: -
CDR3aa: CSVGRNTEAFF
CDR3nt: TGCAGCGTTGGCAGGAACACTGAAGCTTTCTTT

len: 14
j_gene: TRBJ1-5
abundance: few
v_gene: TRBV12-3/TRBV12-4
d_gene: -
CDR3aa: CASSPGRLDQPQHF
CDR3nt: TGTGCCAGCAGCCCCGGACGGCTTGATCAGCCCCAGCATTTT

len: 18
j_gene: TRBJ2-7
abundance: many
v_gene: TRBV10-3
d_gene: TRBD2
CDR3aa: CAISEPGLAGGPLYEQYF
CDR3nt: TGTGCCATCAGTGAGCCGGGACTAGCGGGGGGACCCCTTTACGAGCAGTACTTC

len: 13
j_gene: TRBJ2-1
abundance: -
v_gene: TRBV9
d_gene: -
CDR3aa: CASSVAVRGEQFF
CDR3nt: TGTGCCAGCAGCGTAGCGGTACGGGGGGAGCAGTTCTTC

len: 15
j_gene: TRBJ2-2
abundance: many
v_gene: TRBV5-4
d_gene: -
CDR3aa: CASSLGVAVTGELFF
CDR3nt: TGTGCCAGCAGCTTGGGAGTAGCGGTCACCGGGGAGCTGTTTTTT

len: 15
j_gene: TRBJ2-2
abundance: many
v_gene: TRBV20-1
d_gene: TRBD2
CDR3aa: CSATPGLAGTGELFF
CDR3nt: TGCAGTGCTACACCGGGACTAGCGGGCACCGGGGAGCTGTTTTTT

len: 14
j_gene: TRBJ1-1
abundance: many
v_gene: TRBV4-1
d_gene: -
CDR3aa: CASSQSTGSTEAFF
CDR3nt: TGCGCCAGCAGCCAGTCTACAGGGTCCACTGAAGCTTTCTTT

len: 17
j_gene: TRBJ2-7
abundance: few
v_gene: TRBV6-2/TRBV6-3
d_gene: TRBD2
CDR3aa: CASSSSFGLALPSEQYF
CDR3nt: TGTGCCAGCAGTTCCTCTTTTGGACTAGCCTTGCCGTCCGAGCAGTACTTC

len: 11
j_gene: TRBJ1-2
abundance: many
v_gene: TRBV29-1
d_gene: TRBD1
CDR3aa: CSVDRGYGYTF
CDR3nt: TGCAGCGTGGACAGGGGCTATGGCTACACCTTC

len: 14
j_gene: TRBJ2-2
abundance: many
v_gene: TRBV7-2
d_gene: -
CDR3aa: CASSGGPYTGELFF
CDR3nt: TGTGCCAGCAGCGGCGGACCTTACACCGGGGAGCTGTTTTTT

len: 14
j_gene: TRBJ2-7
abundance: few
v_gene: TRBV3-1
d_gene: TRBD1
CDR3aa: CASSAGQGHYEQYF
CDR3nt: TGTGCCAGCAGTGCGGGACAGGGGCACTACGAGCAGTACTTC

len: 15
j_gene: TRBJ1-6
abundance: few
v_gene: TRBV7-9
d_gene: -
CDR3aa: CASSLPTGMNSPLHF
CDR3nt: TGTGCCAGCAGCTTACCAACAGGGATGAATTCACCCCTCCACTTT

len: 13
j_gene: TRBJ1-1
abundance: -
v_gene: TRBV9
d_gene: TRBD1
CDR3aa: CASSAGDRAGAFF
CDR3nt: TGTGCCAGCAGCGCCGGGGACAGGGCGGGAGCTTTCTTT

len: 16
j_gene: TRBJ2-3
abundance: many
v_gene: TRBV12-3/TRBV12-4
d_gene: TRBD2
CDR3aa: CASSLGTSGSTDTQYF
CDR3nt: TGTGCCAGCAGTTTAGGGACTAGCGGCTCCACAGATACGCAGTATTTT

len: 17
j_gene: TRBJ2-1
abundance: many
v_gene: TRBV4-3
d_gene: TRBD2
CDR3aa: CASSQGTSGRVGDEQFF
CDR3nt: TGCGCCAGCAGCCAAGGGACTAGCGGGAGAGTCGGGGATGAGCAGTTCTTC

len: 16
j_gene: TRBJ1-2
abundance: few
v_gene: TRBV6-5
d_gene: -
CDR3aa: CASRGLGQVLDYGYTF
CDR3nt: TGTGCCAGTCGGGGCCTCGGACAAGTCCTTGACTATGGCTACACCTTC

len: 20
j_gene: TRBJ1-5
abundance: -
v_gene: TRBV6-2/TRBV6-3
d_gene: -
CDR3aa: CASSYFRVGIRPNSNQPQHF
CDR3nt: TGTGCCAGCAGTTACTTCCGGGTGGGGATCCGACCTAATAGCAATCAGCCCCAGCATTTT

len: 17
j_gene: TRBJ2-1
abundance: many
v_gene: TRBV12-5
d_gene: -
CDR3aa: CASVLGWSPGSYNEQFF
CDR3nt: TGTGCTAGTGTCCTGGGATGGTCCCCGGGATCCTACAATGAGCAGTTCTTC

len: 17
j_gene: TRBJ2-5
abundance: -
v_gene: TRBV24-1
d_gene: TRBD2
CDR3aa: CATSDFVPAGGRETQYF
CDR3nt: TGTGCCACCAGTGATTTTGTCCCAGCGGGGGGGCGAGAGACCCAGTACTTC

len: 12
j_gene: TRBJ2-3
abundance: -
v_gene: TRBV29-1
d_gene: TRBD2
CDR3aa: CSGGGASDTQYF
CDR3nt: TGCAGTGGCGGGGGGGCGTCAGATACGCAGTATTTT

len: 14
j_gene: TRBJ2-7
abundance: -
v_gene: TRBV7-3
d_gene: TRBD2
CDR3aa: CASSLKTSGGEQYF
CDR3nt: TGTGCCAGCAGCTTAAAGACTAGCGGGGGCGAGCAGTACTTC

len: 17
j_gene: TRBJ2-7
abundance: -
v_gene: TRBV30
d_gene: TRBD2
CDR3aa: CAWSDAGGPSGPYEQYF
CDR3nt: TGTGCCTGGAGTGATGCGGGAGGGCCGTCGGGGCCCTACGAGCAGTACTTC

len: 11
j_gene: TRBJ2-4
abundance: many
v_gene: TRBV7-2
d_gene: -
CDR3aa: CASSAGVNQYF
CDR3nt: TGTGCCAGCAGCGCCGGAGTAAATCAGTACTTC

len: 14
j_gene: TRBJ2-2
abundance: many
v_gene: TRBV10-3
d_gene: -
CDR3aa: CAISRTGNTGELFF
CDR3nt: TGTGCCATCAGCAGGACGGGGAACACCGGGGAGCTGTTTTTT

len: 14
j_gene: TRBJ2-1
abundance: few
v_gene: TRBV25-1
d_gene: -
CDR3aa: CALGENDSYNEQFF
CDR3nt: TGTGCCCTAGGGGAGAACGACTCCTACAATGAGCAGTTCTTC

len: 11
j_gene: TRBJ1-6
abundance: -
v_gene: TRBV10-3
d_gene: -
CDR3aa: CAIGVDSPLHF
CDR3nt: TGTGCCATCGGGGTTGATTCACCCCTCCACTTT

len: 13
j_gene: TRBJ1-6
abundance: many
v_gene: TRBV7-2
d_gene: -
CDR3aa: CASSLGRDSPLHF
CDR3nt: TGTGCCAGCAGCTTGGGGCGGGATTCACCCCTCCACTTT

len: 17
j_gene: TRBJ2-1
abundance: -
v_gene: TRBV15
d_gene: TRBD2
CDR3aa: CATSRSFLAGGYNEQFF
CDR3nt: TGTGCCACCAGCAGATCTTTTCTAGCGGGGGGGTACAATGAGCAGTTCTTC

len: 13
j_gene: TRBJ1-1
abundance: -
v_gene: TRBV20-1
d_gene: -
CDR3aa: CSARPQGNTEAFF
CDR3nt: TGCAGTGCTAGGCCGCAAGGGAACACTGAAGCTTTCTTT

len: 15
j_gene: TRBJ2-1
abundance: -
v_gene: TRBV5-6
d_gene: TRBD1
CDR3aa: CASSLTGTGGSGQFF
CDR3nt: TGTGCCAGCAGCTTAACCGGGACAGGGGGTAGTGGGCAGTTCTTC

len: 15
j_gene: TRBJ1-1
abundance: -
v_gene: TRBV10-3
d_gene: TRBD1
CDR3aa: CAISLDRGRNTEAFF
CDR3nt: TGTGCCATCAGCTTGGACAGGGGGCGGAACACTGAAGCTTTCTTT

len: 14
j_gene: TRBJ2-5
abundance: few
v_gene: TRBV7-2
d_gene: -
CDR3aa: CASSSNRGRETQYF
CDR3nt: TGTGCCAGCAGCTCGAACCGGGGGAGAGAGACCCAGTACTTC

len: 13
j_gene: TRBJ2-7
abundance: -
v_gene: TRBV30
d_gene: -
CDR3aa: CACNRQNSYEQYF
CDR3nt: TGTGCCTGCAACCGACAGAACTCCTACGAGCAGTACTTC

len: 21
j_gene: TRBJ2-3
abundance: few
v_gene: TRBV4-3
d_gene: TRBD2
CDR3aa: CASSQEFSGLAGSAETDTQYF
CDR3nt: TGCGCCAGCAGCCAAGAGTTTAGTGGACTAGCGGGATCGGCGGAAACAGATACGCAGTATTTT

len: 16
j_gene: TRBJ2-3
abundance: -
v_gene: TRBV4-2
d_gene: TRBD2
CDR3aa: CASSLSTSGGANTQYF
CDR3nt: TGTGCCAGCAGCCTCTCCACTAGCGGGGGGGCCAATACGCAGTATTTT